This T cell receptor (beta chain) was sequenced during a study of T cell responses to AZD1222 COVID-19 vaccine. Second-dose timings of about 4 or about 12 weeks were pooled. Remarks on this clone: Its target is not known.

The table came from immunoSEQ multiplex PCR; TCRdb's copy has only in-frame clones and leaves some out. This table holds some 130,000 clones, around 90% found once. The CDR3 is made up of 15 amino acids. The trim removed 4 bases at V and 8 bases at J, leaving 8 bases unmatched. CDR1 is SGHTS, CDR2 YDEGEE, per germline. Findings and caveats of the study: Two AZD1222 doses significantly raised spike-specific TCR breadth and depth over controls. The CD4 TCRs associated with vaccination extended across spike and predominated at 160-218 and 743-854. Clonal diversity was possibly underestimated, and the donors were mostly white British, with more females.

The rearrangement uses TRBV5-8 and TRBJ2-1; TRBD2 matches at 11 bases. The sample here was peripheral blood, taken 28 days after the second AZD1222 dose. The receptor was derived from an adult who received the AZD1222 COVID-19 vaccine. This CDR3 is CASSETSGIIDEQFF. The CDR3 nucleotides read TGTGCCAGCAGCGAGACTAGCGGGATAATCGATGAGCAGTTCTTC.